The present TCR beta chain was sequenced within a study of Graves' ophthalmopathy and Graves' hyperthyroidism. The study, taken as a whole, reports: Classification of ophthalmopathy versus stable hyperthyroidism by a 13-signature model yielded 85% to 90% sensitivity and roughly 81% specificity.

Beta-chain TCR CDR3 regions were amplified from RNA transcripts. Following a first-round RT-PCR that used HTBI primers, a second-round multiplex PCR was carried out. Each CDR3 protein is one row after TCRdb ran MiXCR on the multiplex PCR reads. The sample records about 620,000 distinct CDR3 sequences, 22% being singletons. This clonotype was observed many times. What it recognizes is unknown. Trimming cost V 6 bases and J 2 bases; bases outside gene matches: 13. CDR1 is MNHNS and CDR2 is SASEGT in the germline V gene. There are 17 residues in the CDR3. Aged 18 to 65, the patients with hyperthyroidism had under 2 months' duration and were newly diagnosed. Other autoimmune diseases, uncontrolled infections, pregnancy or lactation excluded patients from enrollment. A roughly 9.3 ml volume of fresh peripheral blood provided the PBMCs.

The source of this sequence is a woman aged 18-29 years with stable Graves' hyperthyroidism. Some clones in this sample may be carry-over from other donors' samples. Sequenced sample: peripheral blood. The J gene is TRBJ2-5, the V gene TRBV6-1; 9 bases line up with TRBD2. This CDR3 reads CASSTQLLAGTQETQYF. The CDR3, as DNA: TGTGCCAGCAGCACCCAATTGCTAGCGGGGACACAAGAGACCCAGTACTTC.